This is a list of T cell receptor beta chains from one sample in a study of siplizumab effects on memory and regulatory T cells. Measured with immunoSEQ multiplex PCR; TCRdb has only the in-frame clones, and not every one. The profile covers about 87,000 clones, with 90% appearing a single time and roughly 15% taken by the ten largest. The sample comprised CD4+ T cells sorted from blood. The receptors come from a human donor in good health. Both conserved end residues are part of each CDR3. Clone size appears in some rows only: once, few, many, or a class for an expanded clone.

cdr3_aa: CASSPPVPSAGGPEQYF; clone_size: NA; v_call: TRBV18
cdr3_aa: CASSLWTGANEQFF; clone_size: NA; v_call: TRBV28
cdr3_aa: CASSPGPRDTQYF; clone_size: NA; v_call: TRBV2
cdr3_aa: CASSGGPGQGGLGHF; clone_size: NA; v_call: TRBV5-6
cdr3_aa: CASSQDEVSYEQYF; clone_size: NA; v_call: TRBV4-2
cdr3_aa: CASSLGGWTDTQYF; clone_size: NA; v_call: TRBV7-3
cdr3_aa: CASSASVNTEAFF; clone_size: once; v_call: TRBV9
cdr3_aa: CASSPRGLAGNEQFF; clone_size: NA; v_call: TRBV6-5
cdr3_aa: CASSPGSLGVTDTQYF; clone_size: few; v_call: TRBV18
cdr3_aa: CASSQGPLGTAYEQYF; clone_size: NA; v_call: TRBV4-1
cdr3_aa: CAISGAGVAEQYF; clone_size: NA; v_call: TRBV10-3
cdr3_aa: CAISVTGYEQYF; clone_size: once; v_call: TRBV10-3
cdr3_aa: CASSSPITSSTDTQYF; clone_size: NA; v_call: TRBV5-1
cdr3_aa: CASRGRENTEAFF; clone_size: NA; v_call: TRBV6-5
cdr3_aa: CAWGLAAETQYF; clone_size: NA; v_call: TRBV30
cdr3_aa: CASSSGLAGGYEQYF; clone_size: NA; v_call: TRBV7-9
cdr3_aa: CASSVSGTNTGELFF; clone_size: NA; v_call: TRBV7-9
cdr3_aa: CASSVGSRESSPLHF; clone_size: once; v_call: TRBV9
cdr3_aa: CASKKGPNTEAFF; clone_size: NA; v_call: TRBV7-8
cdr3_aa: CASSLIAGPDTQYF; clone_size: once; v_call: TRBV7-3
cdr3_aa: CASSYSKVSAQYF; clone_size: once; v_call: TRBV6-5
cdr3_aa: CASRSGRNTIYF; clone_size: NA; v_call: TRBV6-1
cdr3_aa: CSVEDLTLTGEKLFF; clone_size: NA; v_call: TRBV29-1
cdr3_aa: CASSPGLAISDTQYF; clone_size: NA; v_call: TRBV19
cdr3_aa: CASSPVERWAGEAFF; clone_size: NA; v_call: TRBV18
cdr3_aa: CASSPERTSYNEQFF; clone_size: NA; v_call: TRBV18
cdr3_aa: CASKPLMRGNNEQFF; clone_size: NA; v_call: TRBV5-1
cdr3_aa: CASKTGAHVIEAFF; clone_size: NA; v_call: TRBV5-1